Listed below are T cell receptor beta chains from one sample, sequenced in a study of cytotoxic CD8 clonotypes in ibrutinib-treated CLL. Using immunoSEQ multiplex PCR, the repertoire was profiled, and TCRdb retains in-frame clones only, with some absent. The data contain 150,000 to 200,000 clones, 81% of them seen just once; the ten biggest clones take up under 2.5%. This sample comprised PBMCs, obtained after 12 months of ibrutinib treatment. Receptor source: a human donor with chronic lymphocytic leukemia. CDR3s include the opening cysteine and the closing phenylalanine or tryptophan. A D gene is named only where the DNA matches it firmly. Size is omitted from some rows. Given values are once, few, many or a class for expanded clones.

v_gene: TRBV7-2; abundance: NA; j_gene: TRBJ1-2; d_gene: NA; CDR3nt: TGTGCCAGCAGCTTAGCAGGGGAATTAGGCTACACCTTC; CDR3aa: CASSLAGELGYTF
v_gene: TRBV14; abundance: NA; j_gene: TRBJ2-7; d_gene: NA; CDR3nt: TGTGCCAGCAGCCAAGTAACCCTCCGAACAGGGTTAGGTAAGCAGTACTTC; CDR3aa: CASSQVTLRTGLGKQYF
v_gene: TRBV28; abundance: NA; j_gene: TRBJ2-7; d_gene: TRBD1; CDR3nt: TGTGCCAGCAGGAGACAGGGATACTACGAGCAGTACTTC; CDR3aa: CASRRQGYYEQYF
v_gene: TRBV6-5; abundance: NA; j_gene: TRBJ2-7; d_gene: TRBD2; CDR3nt: TGTGCCAGCAGTCCGCGTCCGGGGGGTTCGAACGAGCAGTACTTC; CDR3aa: CASSPRPGGSNEQYF
v_gene: TRBV7-7; abundance: NA; j_gene: TRBJ1-5; d_gene: NA; CDR3nt: TGTGCCAGCAGCCGTGATAGCAATCAGCCCCAGCATTTT; CDR3aa: CASSRDSNQPQHF
v_gene: TRBV7-2; abundance: NA; j_gene: TRBJ2-3; d_gene: NA; CDR3nt: TGTGCCAGCAGCTTAGCGCCCAATACGCAGTATTTT; CDR3aa: CASSLAPNTQYF
v_gene: TRBV28; abundance: NA; j_gene: TRBJ2-3; d_gene: NA; CDR3nt: TGTGCCAGTACCTCAAAAGATACGCAGTATTTT; CDR3aa: CASTSKDTQYF
v_gene: TRBV2; abundance: few; j_gene: TRBJ2-3; d_gene: NA; CDR3nt: TGTGCCAGCAGTGAAGTGAGTTCTTATACGCAGTATTTT; CDR3aa: CASSEVSSYTQYF
v_gene: TRBV4-3; abundance: NA; j_gene: TRBJ2-5; d_gene: NA; CDR3nt: TGCGCCAGCAGCCAAGAAGAGGGGCAAGAGACCCAGTACTTC; CDR3aa: CASSQEEGQETQYF
v_gene: TRBV28; abundance: NA; j_gene: TRBJ2-7; d_gene: TRBD1; CDR3nt: TGTGCCAGCGATTCCCTCGGCCGGGACAGATCCTACGAGCAGTACTTC; CDR3aa: CASDSLGRDRSYEQYF
v_gene: TRBV29-1; abundance: NA; j_gene: TRBJ1-2; d_gene: NA; CDR3nt: TGCAGCGTTGCAGGCGATTATGGCTACACCTTC; CDR3aa: CSVAGDYGYTF
v_gene: TRBV6-5; abundance: NA; j_gene: TRBJ2-1; d_gene: TRBD2; CDR3nt: TGTGCCAGCAGTTACGTACTAGCGGGAAACAATGAGCAGTTCTTC; CDR3aa: CASSYVLAGNNEQFF
v_gene: TRBV27; abundance: NA; j_gene: TRBJ1-1; d_gene: NA; CDR3nt: TGTGCCAGCGTGGGGCGAGACAGCACTGAAGCTTTCTTT; CDR3aa: CASVGRDSTEAFF
v_gene: TRBV29-1; abundance: NA; j_gene: TRBJ1-2; d_gene: NA; CDR3nt: TGCAGCGCAAAGACAGGCTATGGCTACACCTTC; CDR3aa: CSAKTGYGYTF
v_gene: TRBV10-3; abundance: NA; j_gene: TRBJ2-7; d_gene: NA; CDR3nt: TGTGCCATCAGTCCTTTCACAATCCAATCGGGGCAGTACTTC; CDR3aa: CAISPFTIQSGQYF
v_gene: TRBV6-5; abundance: few; j_gene: TRBJ1-2; d_gene: NA; CDR3nt: TGTGCCAGCAGTTTGCAGGGGCCAGGGGGCTACACCTTC; CDR3aa: CASSLQGPGGYTF
v_gene: TRBV30; abundance: NA; j_gene: TRBJ1-5; d_gene: NA; CDR3nt: TGTGCCTGGAGTGCGGGGACCGAGCAGCCCCAGCATTTT; CDR3aa: CAWSAGTEQPQHF
v_gene: TRBV27; abundance: NA; j_gene: TRBJ1-1; d_gene: NA; CDR3nt: TGTGCCAGCGGCATATTGAACACTGAAGCTTTCTTT; CDR3aa: CASGILNTEAFF
v_gene: TRBV7-2; abundance: NA; j_gene: TRBJ1-1; d_gene: NA; CDR3nt: TGTGCCAGCGGAAAACGCATGAACACTGAAGCTTTCTTT; CDR3aa: CASGKRMNTEAFF
v_gene: TRBV15; abundance: NA; j_gene: TRBJ2-1; d_gene: NA; CDR3nt: TGTGCCACCAGCAGAGAATTGGCCGCCAATGAGCAGTTCTTC; CDR3aa: CATSRELAANEQFF
v_gene: TRBV5-5; abundance: NA; j_gene: TRBJ2-7; d_gene: TRBD1; CDR3nt: TGTGCCAGCAGCGGTACGGGACAGGGACGCTACGAGCAGTACTTC; CDR3aa: CASSGTGQGRYEQYF
v_gene: TRBV10-3; abundance: NA; j_gene: TRBJ2-7; d_gene: TRBD2; CDR3nt: TGTGCCATCAGTGAGGCGTCTAGCGGGAGATCATTGGGCGAGCAGTACTTC; CDR3aa: CAISEASSGRSLGEQYF
v_gene: TRBV18; abundance: few; j_gene: TRBJ2-2; d_gene: TRBD2; CDR3nt: TGTGCCAGCTCACCATCGACTAGCGCCCTGCCCGAGCTGTTTTTT; CDR3aa: CASSPSTSALPELFF
v_gene: TRBV15; abundance: few; j_gene: TRBJ1-5; d_gene: NA; CDR3nt: TGTGCCACCAGCAGGCAGCGTAATCAGCCCCAGCATTTT; CDR3aa: CATSRQRNQPQHF
v_gene: TRBV30; abundance: NA; j_gene: TRBJ1-4; d_gene: NA; CDR3nt: TGTGCCTGGGGAGACTCACGGGGAAAACTGTTTTTT; CDR3aa: CAWGDSRGKLFF
v_gene: TRBV5-1; abundance: few; j_gene: TRBJ1-2; d_gene: TRBD1; CDR3nt: TGCGCCAGCAGCCCGGGGACAGGTTCTAACTATGGCTACACCTTC; CDR3aa: CASSPGTGSNYGYTF
v_gene: TRBV4-1; abundance: NA; j_gene: TRBJ2-2; d_gene: TRBD1; CDR3nt: TGCGCCAGCAGCCAAAGGGAGGGACAGGGTCGTGGCGGGGAGCTGTTTTTT; CDR3aa: CASSQREGQGRGGELFF
v_gene: TRBV19; abundance: few; j_gene: TRBJ2-2; d_gene: NA; CDR3nt: TGTGCCAGTAGTATGGCATCGAACACCGGGGAGCTGTTTTTT; CDR3aa: CASSMASNTGELFF
v_gene: TRBV10-1; abundance: NA; j_gene: TRBJ2-7; d_gene: NA; CDR3nt: TGCGCCAGCAGAGAGATACCTGGACCGCCGGGGTGGAACGAGCAGTACTTC; CDR3aa: CASREIPGPPGWNEQYF
v_gene: TRBV7-2; abundance: NA; j_gene: TRBJ1-6; d_gene: TRBD1; CDR3nt: TGTGCCAGCAGCCTAACCGGGGACAGCGGGTTTTCACCCCTCCACTTT; CDR3aa: CASSLTGDSGFSPLHF
v_gene: TRBV5-1; abundance: NA; j_gene: TRBJ2-7; d_gene: NA; CDR3nt: TGCGCCAGCAGCTTCGAGGGGGGCCAGTACTTC; CDR3aa: CASSFEGGQYF
v_gene: TRBV6-5; abundance: NA; j_gene: TRBJ1-2; d_gene: TRBD1; CDR3nt: TGTGCCAGCAGTTCGACCACGGCAGGGGGGAACTATGGCTACACCTTC; CDR3aa: CASSSTTAGGNYGYTF
v_gene: TRBV2; abundance: NA; j_gene: TRBJ1-5; d_gene: TRBD1; CDR3nt: TGTGCCAGCAGTGAACGACAGGGTGGGGTTTCCAATCAGCCCCAGCATTTT; CDR3aa: CASSERQGGVSNQPQHF
v_gene: TRBV19; abundance: NA; j_gene: TRBJ1-5; d_gene: TRBD1; CDR3nt: TGTGCCAGTAGTATTACGACAGGGGGGAGCAATCAGCCCCAGCATTTT; CDR3aa: CASSITTGGSNQPQHF
v_gene: TRBV27; abundance: NA; j_gene: TRBJ2-7; d_gene: NA; CDR3nt: TGTGCCTCCCGGAGGGCCACGTCGTACGAGCAGTACTTC; CDR3aa: CASRRATSYEQYF
v_gene: TRBV2; abundance: once; j_gene: TRBJ2-7; d_gene: NA; CDR3nt: TGTGCCAGCAGTCGGACCAGGGGGGGCTCCTACGAGCAGTACTTC; CDR3aa: CASSRTRGGSYEQYF
v_gene: TRBV19; abundance: NA; j_gene: TRBJ2-2; d_gene: TRBD2; CDR3nt: TGTGCCAGTAGTATCGATCCCCTAGCGGGAGTAAACACCGGGGAGCTGTTTTTT; CDR3aa: CASSIDPLAGVNTGELFF
v_gene: TRBV28; abundance: NA; j_gene: TRBJ2-6; d_gene: NA; CDR3nt: TGTGCCAGCAGGGGGTGGGCACAAGCTATGGAAGACGGCTCTGGGGCCAACGTCCTGACTTTC; CDR3aa: CASRGWAQAMEDGSGANVLTF
v_gene: TRBV5-1; abundance: NA; j_gene: TRBJ2-7; d_gene: NA; CDR3nt: TGCGCCAGCAGCCACGACCTCACCTACGAGCAGTACTTC; CDR3aa: CASSHDLTYEQYF
v_gene: TRBV6-1; abundance: NA; j_gene: TRBJ1-5; d_gene: NA; CDR3nt: TGTGCCAGCACCGGGTATAGCAATCAGCCCCAGCATTTT; CDR3aa: CASTGYSNQPQHF
v_gene: TRBV2; abundance: NA; j_gene: TRBJ1-5; d_gene: TRBD1; CDR3nt: TGTGCCAGCAGCGGGGACAGGGACGATCAGCCCCAGCATTTT; CDR3aa: CASSGDRDDQPQHF
v_gene: TRBV28; abundance: NA; j_gene: TRBJ2-7; d_gene: TRBD1; CDR3nt: TGTGCCAGCAGTCCATGGTATCTCGGACAGGGGCGTAACGAGCAGTACTTC; CDR3aa: CASSPWYLGQGRNEQYF
v_gene: TRBV5-8; abundance: NA; j_gene: TRBJ2-1; d_gene: NA; CDR3nt: TGTGCCAGCACAGGACAATACAATGAGCAGTTCTTC; CDR3aa: CASTGQYNEQFF
v_gene: TRBV6-5; abundance: NA; j_gene: TRBJ1-3; d_gene: NA; CDR3nt: TGTGCCAGCCGCAGGGGCTCTGGAAACACCATATATTTT; CDR3aa: CASRRGSGNTIYF
v_gene: TRBV11-2; abundance: once; j_gene: TRBJ1-2; d_gene: NA; CDR3nt: TGCGCCAGCAGCCAAGATTTTGCGGGGGTTAGTGGCTACACCTTC; CDR3aa: CASSQDFAGVSGYTF
v_gene: TRBV19; abundance: NA; j_gene: TRBJ2-3; d_gene: NA; CDR3nt: TGTGCCAGTAGTCTAATGGGGGCCACAGATACGCAGTATTTT; CDR3aa: CASSLMGATDTQYF
v_gene: TRBV21-1; abundance: NA; j_gene: TRBJ2-3; d_gene: NA; CDR3nt: TGTGCCAGCAGCACGTTCCAGCGGGAGGGCCGGGGGCCAGATACGCAGTATTTT; CDR3aa: CASSTFQREGRGPDTQYF
v_gene: TRBV18; abundance: NA; j_gene: TRBJ2-3; d_gene: NA; CDR3nt: TGTGCCAGCTCACCACCGGAGGCTACGCAGTATTTT; CDR3aa: CASSPPEATQYF
v_gene: TRBV5-1; abundance: few; j_gene: TRBJ1-3; d_gene: TRBD1; CDR3nt: TGCGCCAGCAGCTGGGACAGCTCTGGAAACACCATATATTTT; CDR3aa: CASSWDSSGNTIYF
v_gene: TRBV7-2; abundance: few; j_gene: TRBJ2-4; d_gene: NA; CDR3nt: TGTGCCAGCAGCTTAGCTTCTGGGACCGCAAAAAACATTCAGTACTTC; CDR3aa: CASSLASGTAKNIQYF
v_gene: TRBV7-9; abundance: NA; j_gene: TRBJ1-1; d_gene: NA; CDR3nt: TGTGCCAGCAGCTTGTCCCCTCGGGACTTTTGGGGGAACACTGAAGCTTTCTTT; CDR3aa: CASSLSPRDFWGNTEAFF
v_gene: TRBV28; abundance: NA; j_gene: TRBJ2-4; d_gene: TRBD1; CDR3nt: TGTGCCAGCAGTTCCCCGGGACAGCTAGCCAAAAACATTCAGTACTTC; CDR3aa: CASSSPGQLAKNIQYF
v_gene: TRBV28; abundance: NA; j_gene: TRBJ2-6; d_gene: NA; CDR3nt: TGTGCCAGCATCCCACAGGGGCTGGGGAGGGCCTCTGGGGCCAACGTCCTGACTTTC; CDR3aa: CASIPQGLGRASGANVLTF
v_gene: TRBV28; abundance: NA; j_gene: TRBJ1-5; d_gene: NA; CDR3nt: TGTGCCAGCAGTTTATCCCTCTCCACGGATAGCAATCAGCCCCAGCATTTT; CDR3aa: CASSLSLSTDSNQPQHF